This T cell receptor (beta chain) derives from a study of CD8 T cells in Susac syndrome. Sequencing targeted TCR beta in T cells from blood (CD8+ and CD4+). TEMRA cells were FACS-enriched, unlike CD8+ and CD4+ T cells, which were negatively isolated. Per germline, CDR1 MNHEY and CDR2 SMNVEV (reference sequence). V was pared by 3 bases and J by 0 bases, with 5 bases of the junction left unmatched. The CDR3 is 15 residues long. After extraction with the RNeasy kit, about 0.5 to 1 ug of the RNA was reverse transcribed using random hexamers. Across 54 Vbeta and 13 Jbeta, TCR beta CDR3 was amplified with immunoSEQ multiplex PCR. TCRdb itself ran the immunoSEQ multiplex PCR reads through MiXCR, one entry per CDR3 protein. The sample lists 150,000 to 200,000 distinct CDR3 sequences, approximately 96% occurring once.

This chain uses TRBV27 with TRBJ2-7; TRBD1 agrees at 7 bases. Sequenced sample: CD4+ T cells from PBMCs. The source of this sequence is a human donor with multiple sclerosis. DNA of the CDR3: TGTGCCAGCAGTTTCAGGGGGTCGAGCTCCTACGAGCAGTACTTC. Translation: CASSFRGSSSYEQYF.